The 21 T cell receptor beta chains given below trace back to one sample, sequenced in a study of shared clonotypes between healthy human individuals. Sequencing used immunoSEQ multiplex PCR; TCRdb keeps in-frame clones, though not all of them. The table shows under 1,900,000 clones, with approximately 98.5% occurring only once. Sample: naive CD4+ T cells sorted from blood. The sample's subset: CD45RA+ positively selected. These TCRs come from a man under 40 in good health.

CDR3 loop: CASSYPGPAGVFNEQFF. CDR3 in DNA: TGTGCCAGCAGCTACCCCGGCCCAGCGGGAGTTTTTAATGAGCAGTTCTTC. This chain uses TRBV28 with TRBJ2-1, with 8 nucleotides matching TRBD2. Germline V gene lookup returns CDR1 MDHEN and CDR2 SYDVKM. CDR3 size: 17 residues. Losses at the gene ends were 6 bases for V and 7 bases for J; bases not matched to a gene: 17.

Details on this clone: Other DNA sequences within the sample encode an identical CDR3. This sequence joins TRBV2 and TRBJ1-1; TRBD1 is a possible D gene (6 bases). Trimming cost V 6 bases and J 2 bases, with 13 bases left between them. CDR3 length: 14 amino acids. Germline V gives CDR1 SNHLY, CDR2 FYNNEI. The chain's CDR3 is CASSPDRQNTEAFF. The CDR3, as DNA: TGTGCCAGCAGCCCCGACAGGCAAAACACTGAAGCTTTCTTT.

The gene calls are TRBV2 and TRBJ2-6, with D possibly matching TRBD1 (6 bases). The germline V and J ends were trimmed by 7 bases and 2 bases, with 9 bases remaining between them. Germline V gives CDR1 SNHLY, CDR2 FYNNEI. The CDR3 consists of 14 residues. The CDR3 DNA follows: TGTGCCAGCACAGGGACAACTGGGGCCAACGTCCTGACTTTC. Translating it yields CASTGTTGANVLTF.

The chain couples TRBV10-2 to TRBJ2-7; the D gene is possibly TRBD1 (6 bases). Trimming removed 8 bases from V and 3 bases from J, with 23 bases in between. This CDR3 spans 16 amino acids. In germline, CDR1 is WSHSY, CDR2 SAAADI. CDR3 region: CASAPAQGLNYYEQYF. CDR3 nucleotides: TGCGCCAGCGCCCCGGCCCAGGGGCTTAACTACTACGAGCAGTACTTC.

CDR3 nucleotide sequence: TGTGCCAGCACAGGGAGTGGCTACACCTTC. It is translated as CASTGSGYTF. The chain employs TRBV6-6 and TRBJ1-2, with D possibly TRBD1 on 5 matching bases. This CDR3 has 10 residues. The germline V and J ends were trimmed by 7 bases and 7 bases, with 7 bases remaining between them. Germline lookup yields CDR1 MNHNY and CDR2 SVGAGI (reference sequence).

The chain carries TRBV11-2 and TRBJ2-7; 13 bases map to TRBD2. The junction had 10 bases not matched to a gene; V was cut back by 7 bases and J by 1 base. Germline V lookup: CDR1 SGHAT, CDR2 FQNNGV. The CDR3 loop spans 17 amino acids. CDR3 in DNA: TGTGCCAGCAACCCGGGACTAGCGGGACGAAGATCCTACGAGCAGTACTTC. This sequence encodes CASNPGLAGRRSYEQYF.

CDR3 residues: CASSGGQSTDTQYF. In DNA form, the CDR3 reads TGTGCCAGCAGTGGTGGACAGAGCACAGATACGCAGTATTTT. The genes are TRBV2 and TRBJ2-3; TRBD1 might be the D (6 bases). Germline-derived CDR1 and CDR2 are SNHLY and FYNNEI. V was cut by 4 bases and J by 0 bases, with 8 bases left in between. The CDR3 sequence is 14 residues long.

The chain has TRBV6-1 and TRBJ2-7, with TRBD2 identical over 13 bases. Trimming cost V 2 bases and J 6 bases; bases outside gene matches: 16. This CDR3 is 19 amino acids long. Germline V gene lookup returns CDR1 MNHNS and CDR2 SASEGT. CDR3 DNA sequence: TGTGCCAGCAGTGAACCAGACAGTGGCGGACTAGCGGGAGAAAGCGAGCAGTACTTC. Translation gives CASSEPDSGGLAGESEQYF.

With respect to this clone: Additional DNA sequences in this sample encode the identical CDR3. The CDR3 here is CASSLDRRQETQYF. The CDR3, as DNA: TGTGCCAGCAGCTTAGACAGGCGGCAAGAGACCCAGTACTTC. V usage is TRBV5-4 and J usage is TRBJ2-5, with D tentatively TRBD1 (6 bases). The V end lost 2 bases, the J end lost 2 bases, and 10 bases lay between the germline ends. This CDR3 has 14 amino acids. Germline CDR1 is SGHNT and CDR2 is YYREEE (reference sequence).

The V call is TRBV19, the J call TRBJ2-7, with TRBD2 matching 7 bases. V was pared by 5 bases and J by 7 bases, with 8 bases of the junction left unmatched. Germline CDR1 LNHDA, CDR2 SQIVND (reference sequence). The CDR3 totals 13 residues. This chain's CDR3 is CASSFSGGDEQYF. The CDR3 coding sequence is TGTGCCAGTAGTTTTTCGGGAGGTGATGAGCAGTACTTC.

This clone was counted a single time. V is TRBV7-9 and J is TRBJ2-1; 9 nucleotides align to TRBD1. Germline values: CDR1 SEHNR, CDR2 FQNEAQ (reference sequence). The CDR3 extends over 15 amino acids. V lost 6 bases to trimming and J lost 9 bases; unmatched junction nucleotides: 12. In DNA, the CDR3 is TGTGCCAGCAGTTTTACCGGGACAGGGTCTGGTGAGCAGTTCTTC. Its translation: CASSFTGTGSGEQFF.

The chain has TRBV7-9 and TRBJ2-7, with D unresolved. V lost 5 bases and J lost 0, with 8 bases in between. The CDR3 sequence is 13 residues long. Germline V gene data show CDR1 as SEHNR and CDR2 as FQNEAQ (reference sequence). The CDR3, as DNA: TGTGCCAGCAGCGCCTTGGGCTCCTACGAGCAGTACTTC. Residues: CASSALGSYEQYF.

This chain joins TRBV28 and TRBJ2-7; tentative D call: TRBD1 (6 bases). Germline lookup yields CDR1 MDHEN and CDR2 SYDVKM. The CDR3 runs to 15 residues. The germline V and J ends were trimmed by 6 bases and 2 bases, with 17 bases remaining between them. CDR3 protein: CASSQTGTPTYEQYF. CDR3 coding DNA: TGTGCCAGCAGCCAGACCGGGACACCTACCTACGAGCAGTACTTC.

The chain links TRBV4-2 to TRBJ2-2; D may be TRBD2 (6 bases). The CDR3 has 14 amino acids. Trimming removed 3 bases from V and 3 bases from J, with 8 bases in between. Per the germline V gene, CDR1 is LGHNA and CDR2 is YNFKEQ. CDR3 in DNA: TGTGCCAGCAGCCAGTTAGCGGACACCGGGGAGCTGTTTTTT. This translates into CASSQLADTGELFF.

This clone occurred once. The rearrangement joins TRBV10-3 to TRBJ1-3, with a tentative D call TRBD1 (5 bases). Germline V gene lookup returns CDR1 ENHRY and CDR2 SYGVKD. This CDR3 region has 15 residues. V gave up 11 bases and J gave up 4 bases, with 21 bases separating them. As DNA, the CDR3 is TGTGCCTCTTGGAGGGGAACTTCCGAAGGAAACACCATATATTTT. As protein: CASWRGTSEGNTIYF.

This clone was recorded once. The chain employs TRBV19 and TRBJ2-1; D unclear. CDR1 is LNHDA, CDR2 SQIVND, per germline (reference sequence). This CDR3 contains 16 residues. Trimming pared 4 bases from V and 0 bases from J, leaving 13 bases between. The CDR3 loop is CASSTGYGSSYNEQFF. The CDR3 DNA reads TGTGCCAGTAGTACCGGCTACGGTAGCTCCTACAATGAGCAGTTCTTC.

This clone showed up just once. V usage is TRBV10-1 and J usage is TRBJ1-1; D gene uncertain. Germline values: CDR1 WNHNN, CDR2 SYGVQD (reference sequence). Trimming cost V 2 bases and J 3 bases, with 7 bases left between them. The CDR3 runs to 13 residues. This CDR3 reads CASSEGVYTEAFF. CDR3 sequence (DNA): TGCGCCAGCAGTGAGGGGGTTTACACTGAAGCTTTCTTT.

This chain connects TRBV19 to TRBJ2-7, with D perhaps given as TRBD1 or TRBD2 (5 bases each). This CDR3 is built from 14 residues. Trimming shortened V by 3 bases and J by 6 bases, and 15 bases separated the two germline ends. The V gene's germline CDR1 is LNHDA and CDR2 SQIVND (reference sequence). The DNA of the CDR3 is TGTGCCAGTAGTATGGGGGACCCGGAGCGCGAGCAGTACTTC. Its protein product is CASSMGDPEREQYF.

The V and J genes are TRBV6-1 and TRBJ2-3; D is ambiguous. Germline V gene data show CDR1 as MNHNS and CDR2 as SASEGT. The CDR3 extends over 14 amino acids. V was clipped by 1 base and J by 3 bases, with 8 bases between them. The CDR3 DNA is TGTGCCAGCAGTGAAGGTGGGTTTACAGATACGCAGTATTTT. Its protein product is CASSEGGFTDTQYF.

This chain connects TRBV7-2 to TRBJ2-7; D remains unclear. V gave up 3 bases and J gave up 0 bases, with 9 bases separating them. The CDR3 is made up of 14 amino acids. In germline, CDR1 is SGHTA, CDR2 FQGNSA. This CDR3 is CASSFAASSYEQYF. CDR3 DNA sequence: TGTGCCAGCAGCTTTGCAGCGAGCTCCTACGAGCAGTACTTC.

This chain uses TRBV2 with TRBJ2-5; possibly TRBD2 for D (5 bases). The CDR3 has 13 residues. Germline CDR1 is SNHLY and CDR2 is FYNNEI. V lost 9 bases and J 5 bases, leaving 16 bases between the germline ends. In nucleotides, the CDR3 is TGTGCCAGTGGCGGTTTGGGAGCGGAGACCCAGTACTTC. Encoded protein: CASGGLGAETQYF. Using reference TRBV2 and TRBJ2-5 for the parts outside the CDR3, the full variable domain is EPEVTQTPSHQVTQMGQEVILRCVPISNHLYFYWYRQILGQKVEFLVSFYNNEISEKSEIFDDQFSVERPDGSNFTLKIRSTKLEDSAMYFCASGGLGAETQYFGPGTRLLVL.